Following are 29 T cell receptor beta chains from one sample sequenced in a study of T cells in Graves' hyperthyroidism and ophthalmopathy. From RNA transcripts, TCR beta CDR3 regions were amplified. The study used the HTBI primer set for a first-round RT-PCR of the TCR CDR3. MiXCR was run by TCRdb on the multiplex PCR reads, yielding one entry per CDR3 protein. The sample shows about 570,000 distinct CDR3 sequences, more than 45% of them seen only once. The specimen sequenced was peripheral blood or thyroid tissue (not recorded which). Every receptor here comes from an adult woman with Graves' disease, either hyperthyroidism or ophthalmopathy (not recorded which).

This clonotype was counted ten times or more. The rearrangement uses TRBV2 and TRBJ2-6, with 7 positions matching TRBD1. The CDR3 consists of 16 residues. Unmatched junction bases numbered 7, after V lost 8 bases and J lost 0 bases. Germline assignment: CDR1 SNHLY and CDR2 FYNNEI. CDR3 sequence (DNA): TGTGCCAGCCAACCTACAGGGGTCTCTGGGGCCAACGTCCTGACTTTC. Amino acid sequence: CASQPTGVSGANVLTF. Based on the CDR3 plus reference TRBV2 and TRBJ2-6, the full variable domain is EPEVTQTPSHQVTQMGQEVILRCVPISNHLYFYWYRQILGQKVEFLVSFYNNEISEKSEIFDDQFSVERPDGSNFTLKIRSTKLEDSAMYFCASQPTGVSGANVLTFGAGSRLTVL.

Many counts were recorded for this clonotype. This chain uses TRBV20-1 with TRBJ2-7; D unresolved. CDR3 size: 14 residues. The V end lost 0 bases, the J end lost 9 bases, and 18 bases lay between the germline ends. Per germline, CDR1 DFQATT and CDR2 SNEGSKA (reference sequence). CDR3 bases: TGCAGTGCTAGAGAGAGTGGGTGGCATTTTGGGCAGTACTTC. This translates into CSARESGWHFGQYF.

V gene TRBV12-3 or TRBV12-4 combines with J gene TRBJ1-6; a weak D match, TRBD1 (5 bases). Trimming removed 8 bases at V and 9 bases at J, with 14 bases between. The CDR3 extends over 13 amino acids. This chain's CDR3 is CASRAGGASPLHF. The CDR3, as DNA: TGTGCCAGCCGTGCGGGGGGAGCTTCACCCCTCCACTTT.

This clonotype showed up many times. This sequence joins TRBV29-1 and TRBJ2-7; 11 bases line up with TRBD1. The CDR3 is made up of 14 amino acids. Germline CDR1 and CDR2: SQVTM and ANQGSEA. The CDR3 DNA reads TGCAGTGTTTACCGGGACAGGGGGATGTACGAGCAGTACTTC. Translating it yields CSVYRDRGMYEQYF.

In its sample, this clonotype was seen a few times. Compared with germline, one end of the junction differs, possibly owing to a read error. V gene TRBV5-6 combines with J gene TRBJ2-7; 7 nucleotides agree with TRBD1. This CDR3 is 15 amino acids long. In germline, CDR1 is SGHDT, CDR2 YYEEEE. In DNA, the CDR3 is TGTGCCAGCACTTCGCAGGGGGTAGGCTCCTACGGGCAGTACTTC. Its translation is CASTSQGVGSYGQYF.

Note on this clonotype: The final CDR3 position lacks the conserved phenylalanine or tryptophan, pointing to a likely read error. The DNA is left out, because the CDR3 cannot be placed on it with certainty; the CDR3 is given as TCRdb lists it. This chain links TRBV15 with TRBJ1-2; TRBD1 was called by the table and not checked on the DNA. The CDR3 is 12 residues long, ends included. CDR1 and CDR2 (germline): LNHNV, YYDKDF (reference sequence). The CDR3 reads CATSTTRQGYSY.

This clonotype has only one observation. This chain joins TRBV12-3 or TRBV12-4 and TRBJ1-1, with 9 bases that match TRBD1. V lost 5 bases, J lost 2 bases, and 12 bases stayed unmatched. The CDR3 sequence is 17 residues long. DNA of the CDR3: TGTGCCAGCAGTCCCCCCAGCTCGGGACAGGGAAACACTGAAGCTTTCTTT. Translated, it gives CASSPPSSGQGNTEAFF.

This clonotype was found once. The chain's CDR3 is CASSSLTGSGTGELFF. The CDR3 coding sequence is TGTGCCAGCAGCAGCCTCACGGGGAGTGGCACCGGGGAGCTGTTTTTT. The chain employs TRBV6-1 and TRBJ2-2; D is perhaps TRBD2 (5 bases). Germline values: CDR1 MNHNS, CDR2 SASEGT. V gave up 6 bases and J gave up 4 bases, with 18 bases separating them. This CDR3 has 16 amino acids.

This clonotype was observed many times. This chain uses TRBV5-1 with TRBJ2-7, with unresolved D. Per germline, CDR1 SGHRS and CDR2 YFSETQ. V was clipped by 2 bases and J by 5 bases, with 14 bases between them. This CDR3 has 14 amino acids. DNA of the CDR3: TGCGCCAGCAGCTTCAATAGGCTGATCCACGAGCAGTACTTC. Protein: CASSFNRLIHEQYF.

The chain is built from TRBV4-1 and TRBJ1-1; TRBD1 might be the D (6 bases). The CDR3 sequence is 15 residues long. The germline V gene encodes CDR1 MGHRA and CDR2 YSYEKL. The ends were cut back, 0 bases at V and 4 bases at J, with 12 bases in the middle. The CDR3 nucleotides read TGCGCCAGCAGCCAAGAGGCAGGGGTGGTCACTGAAGCTTTCTTT. Translation gives CASSQEAGVVTEAFF.

The J gene is TRBJ2-7, the V gene TRBV5-8; the D gene is possibly TRBD2 (5 bases). The DNA end lines up better with TRBJ2-5; the J call may be wrong. Germline CDR1 SGHTS, CDR2 YDEGEE. CDR3 length equals 13 residues. The chain's CDR3 is CASSADWRETQYF. The CDR3, as DNA: TGTGCCAGCAGCGCGGACTGGCGGGAGACCCAGTACTTC.

The chain joins TRBV10-3 to TRBJ2-7, with D maybe TRBD1 (5 bases). The CDR3 totals 15 residues. Germline V gene lookup returns CDR1 ENHRY and CDR2 SYGVKD. The V end lost 2 bases, the J end lost 4 bases, and 15 bases lay between the germline ends. CDR3 in amino acids: CAISERGRARYEQYF. CDR3 nucleotide sequence: TGTGCCATCAGTGAGCGAGGCAGGGCCCGTTACGAGCAGTACTTC.

The chain couples TRBV7-9 to TRBJ1-6; D is unclear. From germline, CDR1 is SEHNR and CDR2 FQNEAQ (reference sequence). Trimming shortened V by 5 bases and J by 7 bases, and 18 bases separated the two germline ends. CDR3 length: 16 residues. The CDR3 coding sequence is TGTGCCAGCAGCCCAACCCCCGGTAGGGCCAATTCACCCCTCCACTTT. It specifies CASSPTPGRANSPLHF. The full variable domain, in which reference TRBV7-9 and TRBJ1-6 provide the parts outside the CDR3, is DTGVSQNPRHKITKRGQNVTFRCDPISEHNRLYWYRQTLGQGPEFLTYFQNEAQLEKSRLLSDRFSAERPKGSFSTLEIQRTEQGDSAMYLCASSPTPGRANSPLHFGNGTRLTVT.

This clonotype was counted ten times or more. V and J are TRBV12-3 or TRBV12-4 and TRBJ2-7; no reliable D call. V lost 2 bases to trimming and J lost 5 bases, with 10 bases between them. The CDR3 runs 13 residues. DNA of the CDR3: TGTGCCAGCAGTTTATCGGGTACCCACGAGCAGTACTTC. Translated, it gives CASSLSGTHEQYF.

This clonotype was counted only a few times. V usage is TRBV28 and J usage is TRBJ1-2, with 8 bases matching TRBD1. Germline lookup yields CDR1 MDHEN and CDR2 SYDVKM. Germline trimming cut 6 bases from V and 8 bases from J; bases unmatched to any gene: 11. The CDR3 is 14 amino acids. Written as DNA, the CDR3 is TGTGCCAGCAGATATACCAGGGGGACAGGAGGCTACACCTTC. It translates to CASRYTRGTGGYTF.

V is TRBV6-1 and J is TRBJ1-5; D is perhaps TRBD1 (6 bases). V was trimmed by 4 bases and J by 3 bases, leaving 10 bases between them. Germline lookup yields CDR1 MNHNS and CDR2 SASEGT. The CDR3 is 14 residues long. The CDR3 DNA reads as TGTGCCAGCAGTGCAGGGGACCACAATCAGCCCCAGCATTTT. Protein sequence: CASSAGDHNQPQHF.

Here the CDR3 DNA reads TGTGCCAGCAGCCGGGACAGAGCAACTAATGAAGCTTTCTTT. It codes for CASSRDRATNEAFF. The rearrangement uses TRBV9 and TRBJ1-1; TRBD1 aligns across 7 bases. From germline, CDR1 is SGDLS and CDR2 YYNGEE. This CDR3 has 14 residues. V lost 4 bases, J lost 7 bases, and 10 bases stayed unmatched.

This clonotype was found many times. This chain joins TRBV4-2 and TRBJ1-2; 9 nucleotides align to TRBD1. J lost 1 base, V lost 4 bases, and 7 bases had no gene match. Germline V gene sequence: CDR1 LGHNA, CDR2 YNFKEQ. The CDR3 is 16 amino acids. CDR3 sequence (DNA): TGTGCCAGCAGCCCGAGCGGGACAGGGATTAACTATGGCTACACCTTC. Amino acids: CASSPSGTGINYGYTF.

In its sample, this clonotype was seen many times. The chain recombines TRBV5-1 with TRBJ1-2, with a possible D match to TRBD1 (6 bases). The CDR3 consists of 15 residues. V was pared by 5 bases and J by 8 bases, with 22 bases between. Germline CDR1 SGHRS, CDR2 YFSETQ. CDR3 residues: CASSQGDGGATGYTF. CDR3 coding DNA: TGCGCCAGCAGTCAAGGGGACGGGGGCGCGACCGGCTACACCTTC.

This chain links TRBV29-1 with TRBJ1-1; no clear D gene. The germline V gene has CDR1 SQVTM and CDR2 ANQGSEA. Trimming left V 3 bases short and J 0 bases short, with 8 bases between. The CDR3 length is 13 residues. CDR3 nucleotide sequence: TGCAGCGTTGACACAGAAGTGAACACTGAAGCTTTCTTT. Its translation: CSVDTEVNTEAFF.

This clonotype was recorded at least ten times. CDR3: CASVGSSYEQYF. CDR3 sequence (DNA): TGTGCCAGCGTCGGGAGCTCCTACGAGCAGTACTTC. This rearrangement joins TRBV2 to TRBJ2-7; D might be TRBD2 (6 bases). CDR1 and CDR2 from the germline V gene are SNHLY and FYNNEI. V lost 8 bases to trimming and J lost 0 bases, with 8 bases between them. This CDR3 comprises 12 residues.

This clonotype occurred once. This chain uses TRBV5-1 with TRBJ1-6; 7 bases match TRBD1. Germline values: CDR1 SGHRS, CDR2 YFSETQ. The V gene end was trimmed by 1 base and the J gene end by 5 bases; junction bases not matched to a gene: 3. The CDR3 is 15 residues long. DNA of the CDR3: TGCGCCAGCAGCTTGACAGGGACAGATAATTCACCCCTCCACTTT. It specifies CASSLTGTDNSPLHF.

This chain connects TRBV2 to TRBJ1-5; 8 bases align to TRBD1. Germline V CDR1 and CDR2: SNHLY, FYNNEI. The junction had 7 bases not matched to a gene; V was cut back by 2 bases and J by 7 bases. The CDR3 covers 15 residues. CDR3 protein: CASSEQGASKQPQHF. In DNA, the CDR3 is TGTGCCAGCAGTGAACAGGGGGCTTCCAAACAGCCCCAGCATTTT. Based on the CDR3 plus reference TRBV2 and TRBJ1-5, the full variable domain is EPEVTQTPSHQVTQMGQEVILRCVPISNHLYFYWYRQILGQKVEFLVSFYNNEISEKSEIFDDQFSVERPDGSNFTLKIRSTKLEDSAMYFCASSEQGASKQPQHFGDGTRLSIL.

This clonotype was detected only a few times. CDR3 sequence (DNA): TGTGCCAGCAGTGAGCAACCGAACTCTGGGGCCAACGTCCTGACTTTC. Its translation is CASSEQPNSGANVLTF. The chain recombines TRBV6-1 with TRBJ2-6; no clear D gene. This CDR3 comprises 16 residues. Germline V lookup: CDR1 MNHNS, CDR2 SASEGT. V lost 3 bases, J lost 0 bases, and 9 bases lay in between.

The genes are TRBV19 and TRBJ2-7, with D possibly TRBD1 on 6 matching bases. V lost 5 bases to trimming and J lost 2 bases, with 13 bases between them. CDR1 LNHDA and CDR2 SQIVND come from the germline V gene (reference sequence). The CDR3 runs 14 residues. The CDR3 DNA is TGTGCCAGTAGTCGTAAACAGGGTCCCTACGAGCAGTACTTC. Its protein is CASSRKQGPYEQYF.

This clonotype was detected only a few times. CDR3 residues: CASSPGDRVSSPLHF. As DNA, the CDR3 is TGTGCCAGCAGCCCCGGGGACAGGGTGTCTTCACCCCTCCACTTT. This chain connects TRBV7-2 to TRBJ1-6; the match to TRBD1 covers 9 bases. Trimming cost V 5 bases and J 9 bases; bases outside gene matches: 8. The CDR3 sequence is 15 residues long. Germline-derived CDR1 and CDR2 are SGHTA and FQGNSA.

V usage is TRBV5-1 and J usage is TRBJ2-7; 9 bases agree with TRBD2. J gave up 4 bases and V 3 bases, and 8 bases lay outside the gene matches. This CDR3 is 15 amino acids long. Germline V gives CDR1 SGHRS, CDR2 YFSETQ. Here the CDR3 DNA reads TGCGCCAGCAGCTCCGTAGCGGGAGCTGTATACGAGCAGTACTTC. This encodes CASSSVAGAVYEQYF.

This clonotype has a count of ten or more. J is TRBJ1-2 and V is TRBV9; weak D call: TRBD1 (6 bases). V was trimmed by 6 bases and J by 5 bases, leaving 17 bases between them. This CDR3 has 14 amino acids. CDR1 SGDLS and CDR2 YYNGEE come from the germline V gene. The CDR3 DNA sequence: TGTGCCAGCACCCCCGGGGGGCAGCATTATGGCTACACCTTC. Translated, it gives CASTPGGQHYGYTF.

The genes are TRBV2 and TRBJ2-2, with 9 bases fitting TRBD1. The junction had 9 bases not matched to a gene; V was cut back by 7 bases and J by 6 bases. There are 15 residues in the CDR3. Germline CDR1 SNHLY, CDR2 FYNNEI. The CDR3, as DNA: TGTGCCAGCACTCGACCGGGACAGGGTGCCGGGGAGCTGTTTTTT. This translates into CASTRPGQGAGELFF.